This T cell receptor beta chain appears in the sequencing data of a study of T cells in Graves' hyperthyroidism and ophthalmopathy. Points from the study as a whole: Using 13 V-J features, a model discriminated ophthalmopathy from stable hyperthyroidism. It was a median roughly 6.5 months before onset that the model predicted ophthalmopathy. Blood also contained most expanded thyroid clonotypes above 0.001.

The PBMCs studied were ones that came from 10 ml fresh peripheral blood. This clonotype was detected only a few times. Its antigen is undetermined. CDR1 and CDR2 (germline): MNHNS, SASEGT. V lost 7 bases, J lost 6 bases, and 17 bases lay in between. The CDR3 extends over 14 amino acids. TCR beta CDR3 regions were amplified from RNA. With the HTBI primer set, the TCR CDR3 went through a first round of RT-PCR. TCRdb itself ran the multiplex PCR reads through MiXCR, one entry per CDR3 protein. The repertoire holds approximately 600,000 distinct CDR3 sequences, with around 14% as singletons. The chain recombines TRBV6-1 with TRBJ2-3; D assignment may be TRBD1 or TRBD2 (5 bases each). What was sequenced was blood. This receptor was obtained from a woman between 18 and 29 years old with Graves' ophthalmopathy. The DNA for the CDR3 is TGTGCCAGCACCCAGGGACGGGCCGAGGATACGCAGTATTTT. Protein: CASTQGRAEDTQYF.